These T cell receptor beta chains were read from a single sample in a study of T cell changes during pregnancy in multiple sclerosis. Profiled with immunoSEQ multiplex PCR; TCRdb holds only in-frame clones, not every one. Found here are about 17,000 clones, nearly 90% of them singletons; the top ten hold roughly 12%. This specimen consisted of CD8+ T cells from peripheral blood mononuclear cells, obtained after pregnancy. The receptors were sampled from a female donor in good health, enrolled as a control in a pregnancy study. CDR3s include the opening cysteine and the closing phenylalanine or tryptophan. A D gene is named only where the DNA matches it firmly. Expanded clones get a size class; other rows say once, few or many, or leave the size out.

clone size,J gene,V gene,CDR3 length,D gene,CDR3 protein,CDR3 DNA
-,TRBJ2-6,TRBV9,20,TRBD1,CASSVEMTTGDHSGANVLTF,TGTGCCAGCAGCGTAGAAATGACGACAGGGGACCACTCTGGGGCCAACGTCCTGACTTTC
-,TRBJ1-4,TRBV28,17,TRBD1,CASSLRQGGAANEKLFF,TGTGCCAGCAGTTTACGACAGGGGGGTGCTGCTAATGAAAAACTGTTTTTT
-,TRBJ2-7,TRBV27,12,-,CASSQGSYEQYF,TGTGCCAGCAGTCAGGGTTCCTACGAGCAGTACTTC
-,TRBJ2-6,TRBV27,16,TRBD1,CASGGQGVIGANVLTF,TGTGCCAGCGGTGGACAGGGAGTGATTGGGGCCAACGTCCTGACTTTC
-,TRBJ1-3,TRBV7-8,18,-,CASSLEVGNPDFGNTIYF,TGTGCCAGCAGCTTAGAAGTTGGAAATCCCGACTTCGGGAACACCATATATTTT
-,TRBJ2-1,TRBV19,21,TRBD2,CASSTPRLAGDLLGTYNEQFF,TGTGCCAGTAGTACCCCCCGACTAGCGGGGGATCTTTTGGGTACCTACAATGAGCAGTTCTTC
-,TRBJ2-7,TRBV9,15,TRBD2,CASSPPPGGLYEQYF,TGTGCCAGCAGCCCCCCCCCGGGAGGGCTCTACGAGCAGTACTTC
-,TRBJ1-2,TRBV5-6,15,-,CASSLDSPDIYGYTF,TGTGCCAGCAGCTTGGATTCCCCGGACATCTATGGCTACACCTTC
-,TRBJ1-5,TRBV27,14,-,CASSLRGRYQPQHF,TGTGCCAGCAGCCTCAGGGGCAGGTATCAGCCCCAGCATTTT
-,TRBJ2-3,TRBV6-4,13,-,CASSKRDTDTQYF,TGTGCCAGCAGTAAACGGGACACAGATACGCAGTATTTT
-,TRBJ2-7,TRBV7-9,16,TRBD1,CASSLPGQGSSYEQYF,TGTGCCAGCAGCTTACCTGGACAGGGGAGCTCCTACGAGCAGTACTTC
few,TRBJ1-6,TRBV6-1,15,TRBD1,CASDTTGSDNSPLHF,TGTGCCAGCGACACGACAGGGTCTGATAATTCACCCCTCCACTTT
-,TRBJ2-7,TRBV2,16,-,CASSTTGAGLSYEQYF,TGTGCCAGCAGCACTACGGGTGCAGGGCTTTCCTACGAGCAGTACTTC
-,TRBJ2-1,TRBV10-2,14,TRBD2,CASRERGGYNEQFF,TGCGCCAGCAGAGAGCGGGGGGGCTACAATGAGCAGTTCTTC